This T cell receptor (beta chain) was captured in a study of cytomegalovirus exposure and HLA in healthy donors. Study observations and caveats: Researchers left out some V segments, among them TRBV6-2 and TRBV6-3, as indistinguishable. For most TCR sequences rarity was the rule, although some public TCRs occurred in many donors. The CMV antigen specificity of three CMV-associated chains was confirmed through in vitro analysis.

Researchers ran the PCR with 60 Vbeta and 13 Jbeta primers. Produced via immunoSEQ multiplex PCR; TCRdb's table is partial and in-frame only. Here the sample spans about 120,000 clones, roughly 77% being singletons. To note about this clone: Its antigen remains unidentified.

This CDR3 is 16 amino acids long. V lost 4 bases and J 5 bases, leaving 18 bases between the germline ends. Per germline, CDR1 SGHDN and CDR2 FVKESK. The specimen was PBMCs. The chain couples TRBV14 to TRBJ2-1; no clear D gene. This receptor was obtained from a man aged 40-49 years in good health and CMV-seronegative. Written as DNA, the CDR3 is TGTGCCAGCAGCCCAACCGCAGGATTGATCGACAATGAGCAGTTCTTC. It translates to CASSPTAGLIDNEQFF. The variable domain in full, with the rest retrieved from reference TRBV14 and TRBJ2-1, is EAGVTQFPSHSVIEKGQTVTLRCDPISGHDNLYWYRRVMGKEIKFLLHFVKESKQDESGMPNNRFLAERTGGTYSTLKVQPAELEDSGVYFCASSPTAGLIDNEQFFGPGTRLTVL.